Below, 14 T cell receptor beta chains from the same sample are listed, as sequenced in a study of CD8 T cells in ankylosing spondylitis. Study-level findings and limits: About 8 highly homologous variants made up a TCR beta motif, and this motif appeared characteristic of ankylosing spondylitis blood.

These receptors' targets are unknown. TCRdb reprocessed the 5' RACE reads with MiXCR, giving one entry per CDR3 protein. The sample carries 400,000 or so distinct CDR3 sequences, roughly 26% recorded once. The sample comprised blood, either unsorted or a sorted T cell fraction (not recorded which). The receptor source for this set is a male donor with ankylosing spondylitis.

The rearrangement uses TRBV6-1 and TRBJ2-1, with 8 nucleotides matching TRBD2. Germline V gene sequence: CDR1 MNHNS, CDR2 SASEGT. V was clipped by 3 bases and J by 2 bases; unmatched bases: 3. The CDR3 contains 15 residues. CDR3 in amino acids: CASSDWREAYNEQFF. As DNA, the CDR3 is TGTGCCAGCAGTGATTGGCGGGAGGCCTACAATGAGCAGTTCTTC.

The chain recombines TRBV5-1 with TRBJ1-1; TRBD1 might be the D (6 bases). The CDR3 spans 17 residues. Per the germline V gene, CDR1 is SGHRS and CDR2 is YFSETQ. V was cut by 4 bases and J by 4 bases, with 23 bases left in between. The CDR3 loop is CASSRDGFRGPGTEAFF. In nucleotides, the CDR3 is TGCGCCAGCAGCCGTGACGGTTTTCGGGGGCCGGGCACTGAAGCTTTCTTT. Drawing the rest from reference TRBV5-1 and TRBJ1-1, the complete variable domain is KAGVTQTPRYLIKTRGQQVTLSCSPISGHRSVSWYQQTPGQGLQFLFEYFSETQRNKGNFPGRFSGRQFSNSRSEMNVSTLELGDSALYLCASSRDGFRGPGTEAFFGQGTRLTVV.

The CDR3 sequence is CAWKVSLAGAGELFF. In DNA form, the CDR3 reads TGTGCCTGGAAGGTTTCACTAGCGGGAGCCGGGGAGCTGTTTTTT. This rearrangement joins TRBV30 to TRBJ2-2; the match to TRBD2 covers 11 bases. The germline V gene encodes CDR1 GTSNPN and CDR2 SVGIG (reference sequence). The CDR3 sequence is 15 residues long. The V and J ends lost 4 bases and 6 bases, in that order; junction bases with no gene match: 7.

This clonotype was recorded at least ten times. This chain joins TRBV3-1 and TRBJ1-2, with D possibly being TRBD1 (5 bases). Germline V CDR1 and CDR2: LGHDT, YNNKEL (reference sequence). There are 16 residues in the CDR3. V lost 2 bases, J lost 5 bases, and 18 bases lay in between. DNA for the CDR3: TGTGCCAGCAGCCAACCTAATAGGGACGGAAAATATGGCTACACCTTC. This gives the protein CASSQPNRDGKYGYTF.

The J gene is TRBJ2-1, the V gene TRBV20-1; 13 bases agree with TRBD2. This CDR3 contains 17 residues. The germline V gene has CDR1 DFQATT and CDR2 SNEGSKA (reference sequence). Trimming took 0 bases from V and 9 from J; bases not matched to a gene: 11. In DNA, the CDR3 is TGCAGTGCTAGAGATCCCCGGACTAGCGGGAGCGGTAGTGAGCAGTTCTTC. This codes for CSARDPRTSGSGSEQFF.

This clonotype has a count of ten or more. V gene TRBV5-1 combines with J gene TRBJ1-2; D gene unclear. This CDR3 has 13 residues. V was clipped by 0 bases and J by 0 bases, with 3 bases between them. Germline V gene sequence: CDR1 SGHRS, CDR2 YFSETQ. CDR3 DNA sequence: TGCGCCAGCAGCTTGGGAGCTAACTATGGCTACACCTTC. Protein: CASSLGANYGYTF.

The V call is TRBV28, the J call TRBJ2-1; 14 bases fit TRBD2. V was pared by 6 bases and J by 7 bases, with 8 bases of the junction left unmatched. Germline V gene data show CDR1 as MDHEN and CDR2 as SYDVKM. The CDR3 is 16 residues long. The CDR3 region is CASSATTSGRGNEQFF. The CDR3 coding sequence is TGTGCCAGCAGCGCCACGACTAGCGGGAGGGGGAATGAGCAGTTCTTC.

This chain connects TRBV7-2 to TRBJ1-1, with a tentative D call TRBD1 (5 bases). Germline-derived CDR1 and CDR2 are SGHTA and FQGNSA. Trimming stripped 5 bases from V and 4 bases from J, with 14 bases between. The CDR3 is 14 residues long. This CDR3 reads CASSGGTPGTEAFF. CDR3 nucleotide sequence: TGTGCCAGCAGCGGAGGGACCCCGGGCACTGAAGCTTTCTTT.

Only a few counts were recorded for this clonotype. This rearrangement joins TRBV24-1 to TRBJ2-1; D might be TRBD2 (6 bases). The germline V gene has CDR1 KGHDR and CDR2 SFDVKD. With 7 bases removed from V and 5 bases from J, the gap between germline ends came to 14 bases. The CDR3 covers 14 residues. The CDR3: CATRSGPFDNEQFF. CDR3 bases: TGTGCCACCAGGAGCGGGCCCTTCGACAATGAGCAGTTCTTC.

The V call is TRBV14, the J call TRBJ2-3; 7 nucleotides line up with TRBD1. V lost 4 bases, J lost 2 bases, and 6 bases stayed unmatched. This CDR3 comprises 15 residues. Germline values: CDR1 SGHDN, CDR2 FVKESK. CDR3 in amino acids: CASSRRDSSTDTQYF. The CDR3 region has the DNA TGTGCCAGCAGCCGAAGGGACAGTTCCACAGATACGCAGTATTTT.

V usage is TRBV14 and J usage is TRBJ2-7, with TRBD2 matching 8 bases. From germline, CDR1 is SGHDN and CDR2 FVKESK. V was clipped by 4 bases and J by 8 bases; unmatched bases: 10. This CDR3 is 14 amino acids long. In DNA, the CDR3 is TGTGCCAGCAGCCCACAGACCCGCGGGGGGAAGCAGTACTTC. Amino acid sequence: CASSPQTRGGKQYF.

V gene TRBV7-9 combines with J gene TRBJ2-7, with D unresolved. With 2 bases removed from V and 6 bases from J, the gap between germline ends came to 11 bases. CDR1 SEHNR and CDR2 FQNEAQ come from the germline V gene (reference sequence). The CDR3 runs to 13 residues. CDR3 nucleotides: TGTGCCAGCAGCTTATCCAAGGAAGGCGAGCAGTACTTC. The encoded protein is CASSLSKEGEQYF.

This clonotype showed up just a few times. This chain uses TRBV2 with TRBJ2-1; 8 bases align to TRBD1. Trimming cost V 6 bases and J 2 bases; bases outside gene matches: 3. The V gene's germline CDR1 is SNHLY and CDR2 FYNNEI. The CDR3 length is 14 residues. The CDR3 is CASRDRDTYNEQFF. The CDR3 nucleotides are TGTGCCAGCAGGGACAGGGATACCTACAATGAGCAGTTCTTC.

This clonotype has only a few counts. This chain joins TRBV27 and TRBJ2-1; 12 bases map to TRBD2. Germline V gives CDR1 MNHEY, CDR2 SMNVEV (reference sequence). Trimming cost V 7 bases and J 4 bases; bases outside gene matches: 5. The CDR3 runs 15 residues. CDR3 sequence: CASTQTSGGYNEQFF. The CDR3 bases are TGTGCCAGCACCCAAACTAGCGGGGGGTACAATGAGCAGTTCTTC.